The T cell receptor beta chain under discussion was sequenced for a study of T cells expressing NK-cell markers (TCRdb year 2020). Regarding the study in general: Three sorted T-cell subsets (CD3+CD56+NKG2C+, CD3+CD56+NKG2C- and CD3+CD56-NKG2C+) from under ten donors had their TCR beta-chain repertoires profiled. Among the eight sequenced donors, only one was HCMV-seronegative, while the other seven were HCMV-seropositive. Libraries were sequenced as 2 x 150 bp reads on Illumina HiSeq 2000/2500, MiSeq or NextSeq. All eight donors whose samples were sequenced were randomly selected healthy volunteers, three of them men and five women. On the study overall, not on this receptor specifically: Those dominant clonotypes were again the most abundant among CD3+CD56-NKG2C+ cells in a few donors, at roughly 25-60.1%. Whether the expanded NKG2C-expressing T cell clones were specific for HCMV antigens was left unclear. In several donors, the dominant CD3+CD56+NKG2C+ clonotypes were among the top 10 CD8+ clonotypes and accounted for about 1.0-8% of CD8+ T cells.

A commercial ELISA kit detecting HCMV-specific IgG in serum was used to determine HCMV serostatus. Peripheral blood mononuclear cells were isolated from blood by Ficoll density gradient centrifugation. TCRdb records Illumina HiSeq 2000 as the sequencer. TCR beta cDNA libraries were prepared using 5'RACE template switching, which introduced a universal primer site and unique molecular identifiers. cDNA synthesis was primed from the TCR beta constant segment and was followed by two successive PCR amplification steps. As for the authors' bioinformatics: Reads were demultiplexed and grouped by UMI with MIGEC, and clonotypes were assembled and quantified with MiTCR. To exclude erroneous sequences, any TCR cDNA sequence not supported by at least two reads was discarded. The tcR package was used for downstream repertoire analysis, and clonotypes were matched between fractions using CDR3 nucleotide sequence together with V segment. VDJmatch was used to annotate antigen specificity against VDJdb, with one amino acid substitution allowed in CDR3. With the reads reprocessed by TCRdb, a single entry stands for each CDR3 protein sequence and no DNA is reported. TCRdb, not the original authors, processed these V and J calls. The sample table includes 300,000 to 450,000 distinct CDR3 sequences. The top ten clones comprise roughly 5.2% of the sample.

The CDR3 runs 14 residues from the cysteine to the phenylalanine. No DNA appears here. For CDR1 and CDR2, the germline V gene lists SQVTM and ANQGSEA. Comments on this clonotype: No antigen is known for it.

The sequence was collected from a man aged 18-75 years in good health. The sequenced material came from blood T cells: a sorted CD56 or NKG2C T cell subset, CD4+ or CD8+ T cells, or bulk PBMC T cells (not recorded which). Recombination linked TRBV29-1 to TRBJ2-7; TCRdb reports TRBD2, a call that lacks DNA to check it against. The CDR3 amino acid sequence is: CSVAHLPTSYEQYF.